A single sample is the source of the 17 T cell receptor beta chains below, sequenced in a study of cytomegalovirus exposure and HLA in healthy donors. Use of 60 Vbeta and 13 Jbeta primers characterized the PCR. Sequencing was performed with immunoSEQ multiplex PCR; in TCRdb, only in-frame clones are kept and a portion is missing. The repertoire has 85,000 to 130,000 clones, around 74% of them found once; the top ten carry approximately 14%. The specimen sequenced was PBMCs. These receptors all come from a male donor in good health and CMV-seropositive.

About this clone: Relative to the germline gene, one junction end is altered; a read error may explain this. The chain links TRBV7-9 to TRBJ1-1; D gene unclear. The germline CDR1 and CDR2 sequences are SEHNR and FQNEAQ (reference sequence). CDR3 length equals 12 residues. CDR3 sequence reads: CSSSLLATEAFF. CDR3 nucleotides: TGTTCCAGCAGCTTACTGGCCACTGAAGCTTTCTTT. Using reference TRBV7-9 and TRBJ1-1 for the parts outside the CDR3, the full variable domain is DTGVSQNPRHKITKRGQNVTFRCDPISEHNRLYWYRQTLGQGPEFLTYFQNEAQLEKSRLLSDRFSAERPKGSFSTLEIQRTEQGDSAMYLCSSSLLATEAFFGQGTRLTVV.

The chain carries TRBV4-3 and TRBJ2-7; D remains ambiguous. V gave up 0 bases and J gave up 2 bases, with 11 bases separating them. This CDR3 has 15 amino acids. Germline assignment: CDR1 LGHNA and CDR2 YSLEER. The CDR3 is CASSQDEETAYEQYF. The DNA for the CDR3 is TGCGCCAGCAGCCAAGACGAGGAAACGGCCTACGAGCAGTACTTC.

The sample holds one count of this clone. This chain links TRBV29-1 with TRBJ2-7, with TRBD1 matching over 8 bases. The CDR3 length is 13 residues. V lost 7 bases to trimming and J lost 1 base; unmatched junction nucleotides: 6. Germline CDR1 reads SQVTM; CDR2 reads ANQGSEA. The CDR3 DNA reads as TGCAGCGCAAGACAGGGGCCATCCTACGAGCAGTACTTC. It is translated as CSARQGPSYEQYF.

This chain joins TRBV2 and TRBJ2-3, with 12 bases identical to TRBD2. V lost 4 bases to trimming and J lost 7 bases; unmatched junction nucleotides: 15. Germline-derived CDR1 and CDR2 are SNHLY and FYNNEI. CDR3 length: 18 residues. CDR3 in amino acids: CASSGTSGGFPGVNTQYF. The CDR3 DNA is TGTGCCAGCAGTGGCACTAGCGGGGGGTTCCCGGGAGTTAATACGCAGTATTTT.

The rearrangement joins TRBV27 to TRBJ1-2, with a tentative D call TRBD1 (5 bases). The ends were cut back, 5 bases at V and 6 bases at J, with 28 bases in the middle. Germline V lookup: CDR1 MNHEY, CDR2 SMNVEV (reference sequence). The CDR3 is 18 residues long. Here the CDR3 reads CASSPRAPGFKAGHGYTF. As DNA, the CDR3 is TGTGCCAGCAGTCCCCGGGCGCCGGGCTTCAAGGCGGGGCATGGCTACACCTTC.

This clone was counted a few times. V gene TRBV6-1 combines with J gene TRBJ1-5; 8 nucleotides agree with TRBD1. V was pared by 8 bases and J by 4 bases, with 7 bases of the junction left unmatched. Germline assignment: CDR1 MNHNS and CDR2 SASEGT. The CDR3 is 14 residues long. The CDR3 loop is CASHGQGRNQPQHF. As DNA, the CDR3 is TGTGCCAGCCACGGACAGGGTCGGAATCAGCCCCAGCATTTT.

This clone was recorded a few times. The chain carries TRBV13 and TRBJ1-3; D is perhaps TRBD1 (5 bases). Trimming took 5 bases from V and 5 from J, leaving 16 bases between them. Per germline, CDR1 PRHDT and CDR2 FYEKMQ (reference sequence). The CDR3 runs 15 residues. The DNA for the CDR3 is TGTGCCAGCAGCCGCCGGGGGGATGAACGAAACACCATATATTTT. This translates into CASSRRGDERNTIYF. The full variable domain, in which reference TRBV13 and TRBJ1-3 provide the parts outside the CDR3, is AAGVIQSPRHLIKEKRETATLKCYPIPRHDTVYWYQQGPGQDPQFLISFYEKMQSDKGSIPDRFSAQQFSDYHSELNMSSLELGDSALYFCASSRRGDERNTIYFGEGSWLTVV.

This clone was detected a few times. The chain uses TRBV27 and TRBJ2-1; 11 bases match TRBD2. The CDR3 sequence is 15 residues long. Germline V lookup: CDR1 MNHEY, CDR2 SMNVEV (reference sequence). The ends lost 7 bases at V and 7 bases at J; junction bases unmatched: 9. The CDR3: CASTQLAGGVNEQFF. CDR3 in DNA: TGTGCCAGCACCCAATTAGCGGGGGGGGTGAATGAGCAGTTCTTC.

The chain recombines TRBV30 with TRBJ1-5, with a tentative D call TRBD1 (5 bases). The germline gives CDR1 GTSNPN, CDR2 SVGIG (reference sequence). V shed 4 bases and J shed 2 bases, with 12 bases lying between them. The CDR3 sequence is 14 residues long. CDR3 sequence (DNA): TGTGCCTGGACTCCCAGGGCCCGCAATCAGCCCCAGCATTTT. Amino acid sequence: CAWTPRARNQPQHF.

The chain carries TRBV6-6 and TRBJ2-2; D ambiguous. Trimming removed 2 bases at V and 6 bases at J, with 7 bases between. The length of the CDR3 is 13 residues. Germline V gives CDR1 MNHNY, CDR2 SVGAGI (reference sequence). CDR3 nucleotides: TGTGCCAGCAGTTACGGCAGCGCCGGGGAGCTGTTTTTT. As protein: CASSYGSAGELFF.

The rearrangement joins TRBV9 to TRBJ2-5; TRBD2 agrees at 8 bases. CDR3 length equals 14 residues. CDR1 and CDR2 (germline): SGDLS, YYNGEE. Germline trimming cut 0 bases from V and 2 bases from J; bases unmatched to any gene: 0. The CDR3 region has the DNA TGTGCCAGCAGCGTAGGCGGGGGGCAAGAGACCCAGTACTTC. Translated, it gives CASSVGGGQETQYF.

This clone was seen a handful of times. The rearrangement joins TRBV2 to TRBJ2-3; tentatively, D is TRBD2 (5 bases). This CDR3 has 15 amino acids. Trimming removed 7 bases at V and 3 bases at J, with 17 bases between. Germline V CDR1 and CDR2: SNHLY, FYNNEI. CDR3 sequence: CASILQPGITDTQYF. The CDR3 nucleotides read TGTGCCAGCATCTTACAACCGGGGATTACAGATACGCAGTATTTT.

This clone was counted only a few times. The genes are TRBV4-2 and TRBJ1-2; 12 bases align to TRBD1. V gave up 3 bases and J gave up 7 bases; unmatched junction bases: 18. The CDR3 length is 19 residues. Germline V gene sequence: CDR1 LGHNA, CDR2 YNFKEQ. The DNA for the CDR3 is TGTGCCAGCAGCCAGGGGAACCGGGACAGGGGGCCCCTAGTAAGTGGCTACACCTTC. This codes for CASSQGNRDRGPLVSGYTF.

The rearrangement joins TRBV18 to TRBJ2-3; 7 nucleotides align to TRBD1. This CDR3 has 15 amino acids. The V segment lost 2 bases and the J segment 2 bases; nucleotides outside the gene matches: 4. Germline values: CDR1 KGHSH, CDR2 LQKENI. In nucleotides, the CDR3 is TGTGCCAGCTCACCATGGGACAGCCCCACAGATACGCAGTATTTT. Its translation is CASSPWDSPTDTQYF.

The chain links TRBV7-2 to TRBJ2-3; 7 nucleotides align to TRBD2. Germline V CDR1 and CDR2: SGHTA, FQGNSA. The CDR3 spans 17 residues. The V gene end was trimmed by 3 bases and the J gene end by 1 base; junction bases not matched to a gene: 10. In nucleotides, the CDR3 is TGTGCCAGCAGCTTCTCCCCTCCCGCGGGGGGCACAGATACGCAGTATTTT. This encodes CASSFSPPAGGTDTQYF.

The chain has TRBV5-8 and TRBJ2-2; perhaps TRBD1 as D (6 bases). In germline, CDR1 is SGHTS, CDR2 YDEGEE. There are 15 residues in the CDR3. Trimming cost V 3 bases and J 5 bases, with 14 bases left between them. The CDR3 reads CASSWGQGITGELFF. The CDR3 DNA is TGTGCCAGCAGCTGGGGGCAGGGGATTACCGGGGAGCTGTTTTTT.

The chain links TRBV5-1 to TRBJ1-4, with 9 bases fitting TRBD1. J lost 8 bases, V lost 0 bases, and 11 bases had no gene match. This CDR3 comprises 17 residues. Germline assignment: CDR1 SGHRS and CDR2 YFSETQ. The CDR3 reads CASSLEGQGNGGEKLFF. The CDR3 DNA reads TGCGCCAGCAGCTTGGAGGGACAGGGAAACGGGGGGGAAAAACTGTTTTTT.